Below, 5 T cell receptor beta chains from the same sample are listed, as sequenced in a study of T cells in Graves' hyperthyroidism and ophthalmopathy. Amplified TCR beta CDR3 regions derived from RNA transcripts. HTBI primers were the set used in a first-round RT-PCR of the TCR CDR3. One entry per CDR3 protein results from TCRdb running MiXCR on the multiplex PCR reads. The profile covers about 600,000 distinct CDR3 sequences, with 14% appearing a single time and roughly 7% taken by the ten largest. The sequenced sample was blood. Receptor source: a woman younger than 35 with Graves' ophthalmopathy.

The sample holds many counts of this clonotype. The chain employs TRBV7-3 and TRBJ2-3, with 9 bases that match TRBD2. The CDR3 has 17 amino acids. Germline V gene lookup returns CDR1 SGHTA and CDR2 FQGTGA. Trimming took 5 bases from V and 5 from J; bases not matched to a gene: 14. The CDR3 DNA sequence: TGTGCCAGCAGCGAACGGGGCGGGAGGGCCGGAGGAGATACGCAGTATTTT. It specifies CASSERGGRAGGDTQYF.

The chain couples TRBV7-9 to TRBJ1-1, with D possibly being TRBD1 (5 bases). The CDR3 has 12 amino acids. Trimming cost V 6 bases and J 5 bases, with 10 bases left between them. Germline V lookup: CDR1 SEHNR, CDR2 FQNEAQ (reference sequence). The CDR3 DNA sequence: TGTGCCAGCAGTAAGGGGAGTACTGAAGCTTTCTTT. Residues: CASSKGSTEAFF.

This clonotype was seen many times. This rearrangement joins TRBV9 to TRBJ1-2; 9 positions agree with TRBD1. The ends lost 4 bases at V and 8 bases at J; junction bases unmatched: 12. The CDR3 is 15 residues long. From germline, CDR1 is SGDLS and CDR2 YYNGEE. For the CDR3, the DNA is TGTGCCAGCAGCCCGTGGGACAGGGCTTCGAGAGGCTACACCTTC. Protein: CASSPWDRASRGYTF.

This clonotype was found a few times. The J gene is TRBJ2-7, the V gene TRBV5-8, with D possibly matching TRBD1 (7 bases). Per germline, CDR1 SGHTS and CDR2 YDEGEE. The CDR3 totals 15 residues. Trimming shortened V by 4 bases and J by 4 bases, and 18 bases separated the two germline ends. CDR3 region: CASSTYYRGGYEQYF. The CDR3 DNA is TGTGCCAGCAGCACCTACTACAGGGGAGGTTACGAGCAGTACTTC.

This clonotype showed up many times. The V call is TRBV5-8, the J call TRBJ2-7; D is ambiguous. V gave up 4 bases and J gave up 2 bases, with 10 bases separating them. Germline CDR1 and CDR2: SGHTS and YDEGEE. The CDR3 has 13 residues. The CDR3 reads CASSPRGTYEQYF. The DNA of the CDR3 is TGTGCCAGCAGCCCCCGCGGTACCTACGAGCAGTACTTC.